This is a list of T cell receptor beta chains from one sample in a study of CD8 T cell repertoires and HIV-1 epitope variants. The protocol was immunoSEQ multiplex PCR, while the TCRdb copy is restricted to in-frame clones and leaves out a portion. The sample contains thousands of clones, approximately 67% of which appear only once. The antigens of these receptors remain unknown. The sequenced material came from cultured CD8+ T cells derived from PBMCs. The receptors here all came from a male donor with HIV. CDR3s include the opening cysteine and the closing phenylalanine or tryptophan. The D gene is left open where the match is weak. Some rows have no size entry. The others give once, few or many, or a class for an expanded clone.

V gene: TRBV30
clone size: few
D gene: TRBD2
J gene: TRBJ2-2
CDR3 protein: CAWSVAGGGELFF
CDR3 DNA: TGTGCCTGGAGTGTAGCGGGGGGCGGGGAGCTGTTTTTT

V gene: TRBV27
clone size: .
D gene: .
J gene: TRBJ2-1
CDR3 protein: CASSAFHPNRYNEQFF
CDR3 DNA: TGTGCCAGCAGCGCATTTCACCCAAATCGCTACAATGAGCAGTTCTTC

V gene: TRBV7-9
clone size: few
D gene: TRBD1
J gene: TRBJ2-7
CDR3 protein: CASSLVPDRGYEQYF
CDR3 DNA: TGTGCCAGCAGCTTAGTCCCGGACAGGGGCTACGAGCAGTACTTC

V gene: TRBV11-2
clone size: .
D gene: TRBD1
J gene: TRBJ1-5
CDR3 protein: CASSSGQVGSNQPQHF
CDR3 DNA: TGTGCCAGCAGCTCCGGACAGGTCGGAAGCAATCAGCCCCAGCATTTT

V gene: TRBV6-1
clone size: .
D gene: TRBD2
J gene: TRBJ2-2
CDR3 protein: CATLQREGGELFF
CDR3 DNA: TGTGCCACCTTACAGCGGGAAGGGGGGGAGCTGTTTTTT

V gene: TRBV25-1
clone size: .
D gene: .
J gene: TRBJ1-2
CDR3 protein: CASSESAGNYGYTF
CDR3 DNA: TGTGCCAGCAGTGAATCCGCGGGAAACTATGGCTACACCTTC

V gene: TRBV6-4
clone size: .
D gene: .
J gene: TRBJ1-5
CDR3 protein: CASRSVQENQPQHF
CDR3 DNA: TGTGCCAGCAGATCCGTACAGGAAAATCAGCCCCAGCATTTT

V gene: TRBV4-3
clone size: .
D gene: .
J gene: TRBJ1-1
CDR3 protein: CASSQDRGELREAFF
CDR3 DNA: TGCGCCAGCAGCCAAGATAGGGGGGAATTAAGAGAAGCTTTCTTT

V gene: TRBV7-9
clone size: .
D gene: .
J gene: TRBJ2-1
CDR3 protein: CASSSGSNEQFF
CDR3 DNA: TGTGCCAGCAGCTCGGGGTCCAATGAGCAGTTCTTC

V gene: TRBV7-2
clone size: .
D gene: TRBD2
J gene: TRBJ2-7
CDR3 protein: CASRPRTSGYYEQYF
CDR3 DNA: TGTGCCAGCAGACCGAGGACTAGCGGGTACTACGAGCAGTACTTC

V gene: TRBV7-9
clone size: few
D gene: .
J gene: TRBJ2-2
CDR3 protein: CASSLKSSGELFF
CDR3 DNA: TGTGCCAGCAGCTTGAAGAGTTCTGGGGAGCTGTTTTTT

V gene: TRBV19
clone size: .
D gene: .
J gene: TRBJ2-1
CDR3 protein: CASSIGGYSYNEQFF
CDR3 DNA: TGTGCCAGTAGTATTGGGGGCTACTCCTACAATGAGCAGTTCTTC

V gene: TRBV25-1
clone size: .
D gene: .
J gene: TRBJ1-2
CDR3 protein: CASSEPPGDGYTF
CDR3 DNA: TGTGCCAGCAGTGAACCCCCAGGGGACGGCTACACCTTC

V gene: TRBV2
clone size: .
D gene: .
J gene: TRBJ2-1
CDR3 protein: CASSTSTLDNEQFF
CDR3 DNA: TGTGCCAGCAGCACTAGCACCCTGGACAATGAGCAGTTCTTC

V gene: TRBV2
clone size: few
D gene: .
J gene: TRBJ2-7
CDR3 protein: CASSDPTGFLGYEQYF
CDR3 DNA: TGTGCCAGCAGTGATCCCACCGGGTTCCTGGGCTACGAGCAGTACTTC

V gene: TRBV5-6
clone size: .
D gene: .
J gene: TRBJ2-1
CDR3 protein: CASSFSLGGASYNEQFF
CDR3 DNA: TGTGCCAGCAGCTTCTCCCTAGGGGGGGCCTCCTACAATGAGCAGTTCTTC

V gene: TRBV18
clone size: .
D gene: .
J gene: TRBJ2-5
CDR3 protein: CASSPPQAGPLYQETQYF
CDR3 DNA: TGTGCCAGCTCACCACCGCAGGCAGGACCGCTTTACCAAGAGACCCAGTACTTC

V gene: TRBV4-3
clone size: .
D gene: .
J gene: TRBJ2-4
CDR3 protein: CASSHDRWVSKNIQYF
CDR3 DNA: TGCGCCAGCAGCCATGACCGTTGGGTATCCAAAAACATTCAGTACTTC

V gene: TRBV4-2
clone size: few
D gene: .
J gene: TRBJ2-7
CDR3 protein: CASSPTGQSYEQYF
CDR3 DNA: TGTGCCAGCAGCCCAACAGGGCAGTCCTACGAGCAGTACTTC

V gene: TRBV9
clone size: .
D gene: .
J gene: TRBJ2-1
CDR3 protein: CASSVGTDNEQFF
CDR3 DNA: TGTGCCAGCAGCGTAGGGACAGATAATGAGCAGTTCTTC

V gene: TRBV30
clone size: .
D gene: .
J gene: TRBJ1-5
CDR3 protein: CAWSPRGDQPQHF
CDR3 DNA: TGTGCCTGGAGTCCCCGGGGGGATCAGCCCCAGCATTTT

V gene: TRBV6-7
clone size: .
D gene: TRBD1
J gene: TRBJ2-1
CDR3 protein: CATGGRDSYNEQFF
CDR3 DNA: TGTGCCACTGGAGGCAGGGACAGTTACAATGAGCAGTTCTTC

V gene: TRBV5-4
clone size: .
D gene: .
J gene: TRBJ2-1
CDR3 protein: CASSPQGGLPADNEQFF
CDR3 DNA: TGTGCCAGCAGCCCCCAGGGTGGACTCCCCGCCGACAATGAGCAGTTCTTC

V gene: TRBV5-6
clone size: .
D gene: .
J gene: TRBJ1-1
CDR3 protein: CASSSGVKAFF
CDR3 DNA: TGTGCCAGCAGCTCAGGGGTAAAAGCTTTCTTT

V gene: TRBV28
clone size: .
D gene: TRBD2
J gene: TRBJ2-3
CDR3 protein: CATAEGLAGGTDTQYF
CDR3 DNA: TGTGCCACCGCCGAGGGCCTAGCGGGGGGCACAGATACGCAGTATTTT

V gene: TRBV9
clone size: .
D gene: .
J gene: TRBJ1-2
CDR3 protein: CASSPADARPLYGYTF
CDR3 DNA: TGTGCCAGCAGCCCCGCGGACGCCAGGCCACTCTATGGCTACACCTTC

V gene: TRBV14
clone size: .
D gene: .
J gene: TRBJ2-5
CDR3 protein: CASSQDLVGKTQYF
CDR3 DNA: TGTGCCAGCAGCCAAGACCTAGTAGGCAAGACCCAGTACTTC

V gene: TRBV28
clone size: few
D gene: TRBD1
J gene: TRBJ1-2
CDR3 protein: CASSPQQGYYGYTF
CDR3 DNA: TGTGCCAGCAGTCCCCAACAGGGGTACTATGGCTACACCTTC

V gene: TRBV5-1
clone size: .
D gene: .
J gene: TRBJ1-2
CDR3 protein: CASSWEQDDYGYTF
CDR3 DNA: TGCGCCAGCAGCTGGGAACAGGACGACTATGGCTACACCTTC

V gene: TRBV7-2
clone size: .
D gene: .
J gene: TRBJ1-1
CDR3 protein: CASSLGGSSIGRATEAFF
CDR3 DNA: TGTGCCAGCAGCTTAGGAGGATCATCAATAGGCAGGGCCACTGAAGCTTTCTTT

V gene: TRBV2
clone size: few
D gene: TRBD1
J gene: TRBJ2-1
CDR3 protein: CASSSIGQGATYNEQFF
CDR3 DNA: TGTGCCAGCAGCTCCATCGGGCAGGGGGCCACCTACAATGAGCAGTTCTTC

V gene: TRBV6-1
clone size: .
D gene: .
J gene: TRBJ1-1
CDR3 protein: CASSEAMGGEIGTEAFF
CDR3 DNA: TGTGCCAGCAGTGAAGCTATGGGGGGCGAGATAGGAACTGAAGCTTTCTTT

V gene: TRBV28
clone size: .
D gene: TRBD2
J gene: TRBJ2-3
CDR3 protein: CASSFGLAGTTDTQYF
CDR3 DNA: TGTGCCAGCAGTTTTGGGCTAGCGGGGACCACAGATACGCAGTATTTT

V gene: TRBV11-2
clone size: .
D gene: TRBD2
J gene: TRBJ2-1
CDR3 protein: CASSFRAVRQRESYNEQFF
CDR3 DNA: TGTGCCAGCAGCTTCCGGGCGGTGCGCCAGCGGGAGAGCTACAATGAGCAGTTCTTC

V gene: TRBV19
clone size: .
D gene: TRBD1
J gene: TRBJ1-1
CDR3 protein: CASSIGTGLTEAFF
CDR3 DNA: TGTGCCAGTAGTATTGGGACAGGGCTCACTGAAGCTTTCTTT

V gene: TRBV2
clone size: few
D gene: TRBD1
J gene: TRBJ1-2
CDR3 protein: CASKRGPGYGYTF
CDR3 DNA: TGTGCCAGCAAAAGGGGGCCGGGCTATGGCTACACCTTC

V gene: TRBV14
clone size: .
D gene: TRBD1
J gene: TRBJ2-7
CDR3 protein: CASSRTGPLYEQYF
CDR3 DNA: TGTGCCAGCAGCCGGACAGGCCCCTTGTACGAGCAGTACTTC

V gene: TRBV5-6
clone size: once
D gene: TRBD1
J gene: TRBJ2-5
CDR3 protein: CASSPPDRGLETQYF
CDR3 DNA: TGTGCCAGCAGCCCACCGGACAGGGGGCTCGAGACCCAGTACTTC

V gene: TRBV11-2
clone size: .
D gene: .
J gene: TRBJ2-2
CDR3 protein: CASSLFYRTRGLTGELFF
CDR3 DNA: TGTGCCAGCAGCTTATTTTATCGTACGCGGGGTCTGACCGGGGAGCTGTTTTTT

V gene: TRBV6-5
clone size: .
D gene: .
J gene: TRBJ1-2
CDR3 protein: CASSPDTPGGYTF
CDR3 DNA: TGTGCCAGCAGCCCGGACACTCCGGGGGGCTACACCTTC

V gene: TRBV28
clone size: .
D gene: .
J gene: TRBJ2-3
CDR3 protein: CASSPNRVIGMDTQYF
CDR3 DNA: TGTGCCAGCAGCCCAAACAGGGTTATAGGAATGGATACGCAGTATTTT

V gene: TRBV5-8
clone size: .
D gene: .
J gene: TRBJ2-7
CDR3 protein: CASSWVDRTYEQYF
CDR3 DNA: TGTGCCAGCAGCTGGGTCGACAGAACCTACGAGCAGTACTTC

V gene: TRBV7-2
clone size: few
D gene: TRBD1
J gene: TRBJ2-7
CDR3 protein: CASSRTGDFTYEQYF
CDR3 DNA: TGTGCCAGCAGCCGGACAGGGGACTTTACCTACGAGCAGTACTTC

V gene: TRBV7-8
clone size: .
D gene: TRBD1
J gene: TRBJ1-2
CDR3 protein: CASPTPGQGMNGYTF
CDR3 DNA: TGTGCCAGCCCGACTCCGGGACAGGGAATGAATGGCTACACCTTC

V gene: TRBV2
clone size: .
D gene: .
J gene: TRBJ2-2
CDR3 protein: CASSTGTGSWELFF
CDR3 DNA: TGTGCCAGCAGCACCGGGACTGGCTCCTGGGAGCTGTTTTTT

V gene: TRBV28
clone size: once
D gene: TRBD1
J gene: TRBJ1-2
CDR3 protein: CATTPLDRNYGYTF
CDR3 DNA: TGTGCCACTACCCCCTTGGACAGGAACTATGGCTACACCTTC

V gene: TRBV5-6
clone size: few
D gene: .
J gene: TRBJ2-7
CDR3 protein: CASSPTVSYEQYF
CDR3 DNA: TGTGCCAGCAGTCCGACCGTCTCCTACGAGCAGTACTTC

V gene: TRBV27
clone size: .
D gene: .
J gene: TRBJ2-3
CDR3 protein: CASSLKRGGDTQYF
CDR3 DNA: TGTGCCAGCAGTTTAAAGAGAGGGGGAGATACGCAGTATTTT

V gene: TRBV7-9
clone size: once
D gene: TRBD2
J gene: TRBJ2-5
CDR3 protein: CASSSYREGGETQYF
CDR3 DNA: TGTGCCAGCAGCTCCTACCGGGAGGGAGGGGAGACCCAGTACTTC

V gene: TRBV7-9
clone size: few
D gene: .
J gene: TRBJ1-5
CDR3 protein: CASSSTGSNQPQHF
CDR3 DNA: TGTGCCAGCAGCTCGACAGGCTCCAATCAGCCCCAGCATTTT

V gene: TRBV7-8
clone size: .
D gene: .
J gene: TRBJ2-7
CDR3 protein: CASSLSQGYEQYF
CDR3 DNA: TGTGCCAGCAGCCTATCACAGGGATACGAGCAGTACTTC

V gene: TRBV6-5
clone size: few
D gene: .
J gene: TRBJ2-7
CDR3 protein: CASSYFGAYEQYF
CDR3 DNA: TGTGCCAGCAGTTACTTCGGGGCCTACGAGCAGTACTTC

V gene: TRBV7-9
clone size: few
D gene: .
J gene: TRBJ2-2
CDR3 protein: CASSHIKGRDTGELFF
CDR3 DNA: TGTGCCAGCAGCCACATTAAGGGGCGCGACACCGGGGAGCTGTTTTTT